This T cell receptor beta chain is from a study of CD8 T cells in ankylosing spondylitis. CDR1 SGHNT and CDR2 YYREEE come from the germline V gene (reference sequence). This CDR3 has 15 residues. V was pared by 0 bases and J by 2 bases, with 11 bases between. This clonotype was recorded at least ten times. Quantitative 5'-RACE was performed with molecular barcodes, and it yielded the TCR beta libraries. Each CDR3 protein is one row after TCRdb ran MiXCR on the 5' RACE reads. The sample includes tens of thousands of distinct CDR3 sequences, under 7.5% seen only once; the top ten take around 5.3%. The chain recombines TRBV5-4 with TRBJ1-2, with D possibly matching TRBD1 (5 bases). This sequence originates from a male donor with ankylosing spondylitis. Sequencing was carried out using synovial fluid, either unsorted or a sorted T cell fraction (not recorded which). CDR3 amino acids: CASSLAWGENYGYTF. CDR3 nucleotides: TGTGCCAGCAGCTTGGCGTGGGGGGAGAACTATGGCTACACCTTC.